These 3 T cell receptor beta chains share one sample of origin, sequenced in a study of spatial heterogeneity in lung cancer. Time point: sample taken at primary tumor resection. Unsorted whole RNA samples from tumor, nontumor lung or frozen PBMC were sequenced. MiXCR, applied by TCRdb to the 5' RACE reads, yields one record per CDR3 protein. The sample lists over 9,500 distinct CDR3 sequences, over 15% occurring once. Sequences were derived from PBMCs, sampled at surgery. The receptors shown here come from a male donor with early-stage non-small cell lung cancer.

This clonotype was recorded at least ten times. This chain links TRBV7-9 with TRBJ1-4; D possibly corresponds to TRBD1 (5 bases). This CDR3 region has 14 residues. CDR1 and CDR2 from the germline V gene are SEHNR and FQNEAQ (reference sequence). V lost 5 bases and J 7 bases, leaving 14 bases between the germline ends. CDR3 nucleotides: TGTGCCAGCAGCCTGACAGCGAGGGGTGAAAAACTGTTTTTT. As protein: CASSLTARGEKLFF.

There are many counts of this clonotype. This chain links TRBV13 with TRBJ2-2; no clear D. The germline gives CDR1 PRHDT, CDR2 FYEKMQ (reference sequence). V lost 3 bases to trimming and J lost 1 base, with 6 bases between them. The CDR3 spans 14 residues. CDR3 residues: CASSLMGNTGELFF. DNA of the CDR3: TGTGCCAGCAGCTTGATGGGGAACACCGGGGAGCTGTTTTTT.

This chain links TRBV29-1 with TRBJ1-2, with 10 bases fitting TRBD1. Germline assignment: CDR1 SQVTM and CDR2 ANQGSEA. The J segment lost 8 bases and the V segment lost 7 bases, leaving 4 bases of the junction unmatched. The CDR3 consists of 11 residues. CDR3 protein: CSAGTGDGYTF. In nucleotides, the CDR3 is TGCAGCGCTGGGACAGGGGACGGCTACACCTTC.